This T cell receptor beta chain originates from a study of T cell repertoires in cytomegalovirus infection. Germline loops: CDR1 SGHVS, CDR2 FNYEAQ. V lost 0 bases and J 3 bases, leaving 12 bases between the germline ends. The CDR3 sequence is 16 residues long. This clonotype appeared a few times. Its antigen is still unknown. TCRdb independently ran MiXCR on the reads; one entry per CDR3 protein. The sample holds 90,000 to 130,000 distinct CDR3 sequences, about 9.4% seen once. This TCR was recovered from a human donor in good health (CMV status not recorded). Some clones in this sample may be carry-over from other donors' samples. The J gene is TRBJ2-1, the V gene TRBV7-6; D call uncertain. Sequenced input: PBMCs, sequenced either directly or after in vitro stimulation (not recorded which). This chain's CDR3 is CASSLAARLIYNEQFF. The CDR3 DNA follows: TGTGCCAGCAGCTTAGCCGCACGACTTATCTACAATGAGCAGTTCTTC. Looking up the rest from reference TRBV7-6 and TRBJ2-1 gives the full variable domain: GAGVSQSPRYKVTKRGQDVALRCDPISGHVSLYWYRQALGQGPEFLTYFNYEAQQDKSGLPNDRFSAERPEGSISTLTIQRTEQRDSAMYRCASSLAARLIYNEQFFGPGTRLTVL.